These 22 T cell receptor beta chains were all obtained from the same sample, sequenced in a study of shared clonotypes between healthy human individuals. Here immunoSEQ multiplex PCR was the method, and the copy in TCRdb shows in-frame clones only, minus some. The table has under 2.5 million clones, about 90% seen once. The sample comprised naive CD4+ T cells from PBMCs. The subset is: CD45RA+ positively selected. These receptors all stem from a man between 18 and 35 years old in good health. Some clones in this sample may be carry-over from other donors' samples.

This rearrangement joins TRBV27 to TRBJ2-5; either TRBD1 or TRBD2 may fit D (5 bases each). CDR1 is MNHEY, CDR2 SMNVEV, per germline (reference sequence). CDR3 length: 15 residues. V was shortened by 5 bases and J by 2 bases, with 15 bases between the two germline ends. CDR3 DNA: TGTGCCAGCAGTCCTTTGGGGGAGACACAAGAGACCCAGTACTTC. Residues: CASSPLGETQETQYF.

The gene calls are TRBV5-1 and TRBJ2-2, with 8 bases that match TRBD2. CDR3 size: 17 residues. CDR1 is SGHRS and CDR2 is YFSETQ in the germline V gene. J was trimmed by 4 bases and V by 4 bases; bases with no gene match: 12. CDR3 nucleotide sequence: TGCGCCAGCAGCCTCCTTCTGGCGGGAGGCGGCACCGGGGAGCTGTTTTTT. Protein sequence: CASSLLLAGGGTGELFF.

This clone has just one count. The V gene is TRBV7-2, the J gene TRBJ2-7; no clear D. The CDR3 has 13 amino acids. CDR1 and CDR2 from the germline V gene are SGHTA and FQGNSA. The V end was cut by 6 bases, the J end by 1 base, with 10 bases between. CDR3 amino acids: CASSTQISYEQYF. The CDR3 DNA reads as TGTGCCAGCAGTACACAGATATCCTACGAGCAGTACTTC.

CDR3 protein: CASSSSPGQGNNEQFF. The CDR3 DNA sequence: TGTGCCAGCTCATCTAGCCCGGGACAGGGTAACAATGAGCAGTTCTTC. The chain has TRBV6-6 and TRBJ2-1, with 9 bases fitting TRBD1. This CDR3 comprises 16 residues. Germline V gives CDR1 MNHNY, CDR2 SVGAGI (reference sequence). V shed 8 bases and J 5 bases; nucleotides not matched to a gene: 13.

This chain joins TRBV25-1 and TRBJ1-3, with 7 positions matching TRBD1. Per the germline V gene, CDR1 is MGHDK and CDR2 is SYGVNS. The V gene end was trimmed by 9 bases and the J gene end by 2 bases; junction bases not matched to a gene: 10. The CDR3 consists of 15 residues. The DNA for the CDR3 is TGTGCCAGTGCGAGACAGGGTGGGACTGGAAACACCATATATTTT. Amino acid sequence: CASARQGGTGNTIYF.

This rearrangement joins TRBV28 to TRBJ1-6, with 7 bases fitting TRBD1. Germline-derived CDR1 and CDR2 are MDHEN and SYDVKM. The CDR3 is 15 residues long. The junction had 5 bases not matched to a gene; V was cut back by 1 base and J by 8 bases. CDR3 nucleotide sequence: TGTGCCAGCAGTTTATCACAGGGGAACGATTCACCCCTCCACTTT. It is translated as CASSLSQGNDSPLHF.

The chain combines TRBV7-9 with TRBJ2-1, with TRBD2 matching 7 bases. The CDR3 has 15 residues. The junction had 7 bases not matched to a gene; V was cut back by 5 bases and J by 3 bases. Germline V gene lookup returns CDR1 SEHNR and CDR2 FQNEAQ (reference sequence). The CDR3 region has the DNA TGTGCCAGCAGCCTCGGGACTAACGGCTACAATGAGCAGTTCTTC. It translates to CASSLGTNGYNEQFF.

CDR3 in amino acids: CASSRLGEETQYF. In DNA form, the CDR3 reads TGTGCCAGCAGCAGGCTGGGGGAAGAGACCCAGTACTTC. V gene TRBV7-2 combines with J gene TRBJ2-5; D may correspond to TRBD1 or TRBD2 (5 bases each). The germline gives CDR1 SGHTA, CDR2 FQGNSA. The CDR3 spans 13 residues. The V and J ends lost 5 bases and 3 bases respectively, with 10 bases between them. Together with reference TRBV7-2 and TRBJ2-5, the CDR3 gives the full variable domain: GAGVSQSPSNKVTEKGKDVELRCDPISGHTALYWYRQSLGQGLEFLIYFQGNSAPDKSGLPSDRFSAERTGGSVSTLTIQRTQQEDSAVYLCASSRLGEETQYFGPGTRLLVL.

This clone turned up a few times. Other DNA sequences in this sample translate to the same CDR3. The V call is TRBV5-1, the J call TRBJ2-5; weak D call: TRBD1 (5 bases). CDR3 length: 12 amino acids. With 0 bases removed from V and 5 bases from J, the gap between germline ends came to 5 bases. The germline gives CDR1 SGHRS, CDR2 YFSETQ. For the CDR3, the DNA is TGCGCCAGCAGCTTGGACAGGGAGACCCAGTACTTC. It specifies CASSLDRETQYF. Full variable domain (remainder filled in from reference TRBV5-1 and TRBJ2-5): KAGVTQTPRYLIKTRGQQVTLSCSPISGHRSVSWYQQTPGQGLQFLFEYFSETQRNKGNFPGRFSGRQFSNSRSEMNVSTLELGDSALYLCASSLDRETQYFGPGTRLLVL.

The genes are TRBV28 and TRBJ1-5, with D unresolved. From germline, CDR1 is MDHEN and CDR2 SYDVKM. V lost 7 bases, J lost 7 bases, and 20 bases lay in between. This CDR3 contains 15 residues. CDR3 DNA: TGTGCCAGCACCAGACCATTAGGAATTAGGCAGCCCCAGCATTTT. Translating it yields CASTRPLGIRQPQHF.

In DNA form, the CDR3 reads TGTGCCAGCTCACAAGGACAGGGATCATACAATGAGCAGTTCTTC. It yields the protein CASSQGQGSYNEQFF. The rearrangement uses TRBV18 and TRBJ2-1; 8 bases fit TRBD1. The CDR3 loop spans 15 amino acids. Germline assignment: CDR1 KGHSH and CDR2 LQKENI. Unmatched junction bases numbered 6, after V lost 4 bases and J lost 4 bases.

This chain links TRBV19 with TRBJ1-1; 7 nucleotides agree with TRBD1. The CDR3 loop spans 16 amino acids. Germline loops: CDR1 LNHDA, CDR2 SQIVND (reference sequence). Losses at the gene ends were 7 bases for V and 1 base for J; bases not matched to a gene: 12. As DNA, the CDR3 is TGTGCCAGTACGCCCCCAGGGGGTTGGGGGAACACTGAAGCTTTCTTT. Translation gives CASTPPGGWGNTEAFF.

The chain has TRBV19 and TRBJ2-3; 9 nucleotides match TRBD1. J lost 7 bases, V lost 6 bases, and 11 bases had no gene match. The CDR3 has 15 residues. Germline lookup yields CDR1 LNHDA and CDR2 SQIVND (reference sequence). CDR3 DNA sequence: TGTGCCAGTAGCATGAAGGGGGACAGGGCTTATACGCAGTATTTT. This codes for CASSMKGDRAYTQYF.

This clone was seen only once. This chain uses TRBV5-1 with TRBJ1-2; D possibly corresponds to TRBD1 (6 bases). CDR3 length: 14 amino acids. Trimming cost V 1 base and J 6 bases, with 13 bases left between them. Germline V gives CDR1 SGHRS, CDR2 YFSETQ. In DNA form, the CDR3 reads TGCGCCAGCAGCTTGCCTGCGGGGGGCCATGGCTACACCTTC. Protein product: CASSLPAGGHGYTF. Using reference TRBV5-1 and TRBJ1-2 for the parts outside the CDR3, the full variable domain is KAGVTQTPRYLIKTRGQQVTLSCSPISGHRSVSWYQQTPGQGLQFLFEYFSETQRNKGNFPGRFSGRQFSNSRSEMNVSTLELGDSALYLCASSLPAGGHGYTFGSGTRLTVV.

The gene calls are TRBV14 and TRBJ2-2; 13 bases are a match to TRBD2. Germline V gene data show CDR1 as SGHDN and CDR2 as FVKESK. The CDR3 runs 17 residues. V lost 5 bases, J lost 5 bases, and 8 bases stayed unmatched. CDR3 amino acids: CASSLPPTSGRTGELFF. CDR3 in DNA: TGTGCCAGCAGCTTACCACCGACTAGCGGGAGGACCGGGGAGCTGTTTTTT.

The chain couples TRBV6-5 to TRBJ2-7; D is ambiguous. CDR1 is MNHEY and CDR2 is SVGAGI in the germline V gene. The CDR3 covers 13 residues. Trimming took 8 bases from V and 2 from J, leaving 13 bases between them. The CDR3 nucleotides are TGTGCCAGCGGGTCAGGTCGAACCTACGAGCAGTACTTC. It codes for CASGSGRTYEQYF.

A single count supports this clone. This sequence joins TRBV28 and TRBJ1-5, with D possibly TRBD1 on 5 matching bases. The CDR3 contains 15 residues. Trimming removed 6 bases at V and 4 bases at J, with 16 bases between. Germline V gene data show CDR1 as MDHEN and CDR2 as SYDVKM. CDR3 sequence reads: CASSPGPRGNQPQHF. The DNA for the CDR3 is TGTGCCAGCAGCCCTGGCCCGAGGGGAAATCAGCCCCAGCATTTT.

The chain combines TRBV6-4 with TRBJ1-2; D remains ambiguous. This CDR3 has 14 residues. Trimming took 0 bases from V and 8 from J, leaving 13 bases between them. CDR1 and CDR2 (germline): MRHNA, SNTAGT. The CDR3: CASSDSIGGGGYTF. In nucleotides, the CDR3 is TGTGCCAGCAGTGACTCGATAGGTGGCGGGGGCTACACCTTC.

The chain employs TRBV4-2 and TRBJ2-7; 8 nucleotides agree with TRBD2. The J segment lost 1 base and the V segment lost 1 base, leaving 0 bases of the junction unmatched. The CDR3 runs 14 residues. Germline V gene lookup returns CDR1 LGHNA and CDR2 YNFKEQ. CDR3 region: CASSQAGGSYEQYF. The CDR3 bases are TGTGCCAGCAGCCAAGCGGGAGGGTCCTACGAGCAGTACTTC.

The J gene is TRBJ2-3, the V gene TRBV7-6; the match to TRBD2 covers 7 bases. The germline CDR1 and CDR2 sequences are SGHVS and FNYEAQ. The trim removed 5 bases at V and 3 bases at J, leaving 14 bases unmatched. The CDR3 spans 17 residues. The CDR3 DNA sequence: TGTGCCAGCAGCCCGGGGGGATCGGGAGTTAGAACAGATACGCAGTATTTT. Translating gives CASSPGGSGVRTDTQYF.

V and J are TRBV5-1 and TRBJ2-3; D gene ambiguous. Germline V gene data show CDR1 as SGHRS and CDR2 as YFSETQ. The CDR3 sequence is 16 residues long. The ends were cut back, 0 bases at V and 1 base at J, with 12 bases in the middle. CDR3 loop: CASSLGPARGTDTQYF. Written as DNA, the CDR3 is TGCGCCAGCAGCTTGGGGCCGGCCCGGGGCACAGATACGCAGTATTTT.

The CDR3 DNA follows: TGTGCCAGCAGCTTAAGCGTCAGACCTAACTATGGCTACACCTTC. Residues: CASSLSVRPNYGYTF. The chain recombines TRBV7-9 with TRBJ1-2; D remains ambiguous. The CDR3 extends over 15 amino acids. Germline assignment: CDR1 SEHNR and CDR2 FQNEAQ (reference sequence). The V end lost 2 bases, the J end lost 0 bases, and 10 bases lay between the germline ends.